A selection of T cell receptor beta chains follows, all from one sample in a study of response to subunit inactivated influenza vaccine. One entry per CDR3 protein results from TCRdb running MiXCR on the RT-PCR reads. The repertoire consists of about 570,000 distinct CDR3 sequences, with about 11% occurring once and the leading ten covering 8% to 13%. These data also featured in a second study, about T cells expressing NK-cell markers.

Sample: PBMCs from blood, taken on the day of vaccination. All receptors come from a man aged 50-60 years who received an inactivated influenza vaccine. CDR3s include the opening cysteine and the closing phenylalanine or tryptophan. The order of the fields is V gene, clone size, D gene, J gene, CDR3 protein, CDR3 DNA. The D gene is left open where the match is weak. Not every row has a clone size; where given, it reads once, few, many or a size class.

>TRBV10-3|few|TRBD2|TRBJ2-1
CAISESGRGANEQFF
TGTGCCATCAGTGAGTCCGGGCGGGGGGCGAATGAGCAGTTCTTC
>TRBV21-1|NA|NA|TRBJ2-3
CARYWTGGKTDTQYF
TGTGCCAGATATTGGACAGGGGGGAAAACAGATACGCAGTATTTT
>TRBV7-2|NA|NA|TRBJ2-7
CASSMSSSYEQYF
TGTGCCAGCAGCATGAGCAGCTCCTACGAGCAGTACTTC
>TRBV4-3|few|TRBD1|TRBJ2-2
CASSRGRAQGANTGELFF
TGCGCCAGCAGCCGCGGAAGGGCACAGGGGGCGAACACCGGGGAGCTGTTTTTT
>TRBV28|NA|NA|TRBJ1-1
CASSPLTAQNTEAFF
TGTGCCAGCAGTCCCCTGACAGCGCAGAACACTGAAGCTTTCTTT
>TRBV4-1|NA|TRBD1|TRBJ2-1
CASSHTGTGRNNEQFF
TGCGCCAGCAGCCATACCGGGACAGGGAGAAACAATGAGCAGTTCTTC
>TRBV12-3/TRBV12-4|once|NA|TRBJ2-1
CASSSLAVNEQFF
TGTGCCAGCAGTTCCCTGGCCGTCAATGAGCAGTTCTTC
>TRBV5-1|many|TRBD2|TRBJ2-2
CASKLSGGTGELFF
TGCGCCAGCAAATTATCGGGAGGGACCGGGGAGCTGTTTTTT
>TRBV6-1|NA|TRBD2|TRBJ2-3
CASRGLAGDPDTQYF
TGTGCCAGCAGGGGACTAGCGGGAGACCCAGATACGCAGTATTTT
>TRBV29-1|few|NA|TRBJ2-7
CSVEADGSSYEQYF
TGCAGCGTTGAAGCAGACGGAAGCTCCTACGAGCAGTACTTC
>TRBV18|few|TRBD1|TRBJ1-4
CASSLDRTGVGEKLFF
TGTGCCAGCTCCCTAGACCGAACAGGGGTTGGTGAAAAACTGTTTTTT
>TRBV7-2|many|TRBD2|TRBJ2-3
CASSPRGGRTDTQYF
TGTGCCAGCAGCCCTCGTGGCGGGAGGACAGATACGCAGTATTTT
>TRBV5-1|few|NA|TRBJ2-4
CASSLDATGLDIQYF
TGCGCCAGCAGCTTGGATGCCACTGGCTTGGACATTCAGTACTTC
>TRBV24-1|few|TRBD1|TRBJ2-5
CATSDYDRGFETQYF
TGTGCCACCAGTGATTACGACAGGGGATTTGAGACCCAGTACTTC
>TRBV28|NA|NA|TRBJ2-7
CASSPHGGNSYEQYF
TGTGCCAGCAGTCCCCACGGCGGTAACTCCTACGAGCAGTACTTC
>TRBV2|few|TRBD2|TRBJ2-5
CASRAGTSQETQYF
TGTGCCAGCAGAGCCGGGACTAGCCAAGAGACCCAGTACTTC
>TRBV5-1|NA|NA|TRBJ1-1
CASSLGAALGNTEAFF
TGCGCCAGCAGCTTGGGGGCAGCTCTAGGGAACACTGAAGCTTTCTTT
>TRBV12-3/TRBV12-4|NA|NA|TRBJ1-6
CASSLRGSPLHF
TGTGCCAGCAGCCTTAGGGGCTCACCCCTCCACTTT
>TRBV3-1|NA|NA|TRBJ1-1
CASSNPADGAFF
TGTGCCAGCAGCAACCCGGCAGACGGAGCTTTCTTT
>TRBV12-3/TRBV12-4|few|TRBD2|TRBJ2-2
CASSWTSGTNTGELFF
TGTGCCAGCAGTTGGACTAGCGGTACGAACACCGGGGAGCTGTTTTTT
>TRBV6-2/TRBV6-3|many|NA|TRBJ2-5
CASSPPGNGEETQYF
TGTGCCAGCAGTCCGCCGGGGAACGGCGAAGAGACCCAGTACTTC
>TRBV12-3/TRBV12-4|many|NA|TRBJ1-1
CASSFQRHTEAFF
TGTGCCAGCAGTTTTCAGCGGCACACTGAAGCTTTCTTT
>TRBV14|NA|NA|TRBJ2-6
CASSQDPLEGANVLTF
TGTGCCAGCAGCCAAGACCCCCTCGAAGGGGCCAACGTCCTGACTTTC
>TRBV20-1|NA|TRBD1|TRBJ1-4
CSARDFDRGVANEKLFF
TGCAGTGCTAGAGACTTCGACAGGGGCGTTGCTAATGAAAAACTGTTTTTT
>TRBV20-1|NA|TRBD2|TRBJ2-3
CSAHKTSGGADTQYF
TGCAGTGCTCATAAGACTAGCGGGGGGGCAGATACGCAGTATTTT
>TRBV5-1|NA|TRBD1|TRBJ2-5
CASSSDRGQETQYF
TGCGCCAGCAGCTCGGACAGGGGGCAGGAGACCCAGTACTTC
>TRBV11-2|few|NA|TRBJ1-1
CASSLGRARGTTEAFF
TGTGCCAGCAGCTTAGGCAGAGCCCGGGGGACCACTGAAGCTTTCTTT